Below are 8 T cell receptor beta chains sequenced from a single sample in a study of identical twins. MiXCR, run by TCRdb on the 5' RACE reads, gives a single entry per CDR3 protein. The sample lists roughly 250,000 distinct CDR3 sequences, 11% to 15% occurring once. Sample: memory (CD45RO+) T cells sorted from blood. The receptors come from a woman younger than 35 in good health.

The rearrangement joins TRBV7-2 to TRBJ2-1; D not resolved. Looked up from germline, CDR1 is SGHTA and CDR2 is FQGNSA. Trimming stripped 1 base from V and 0 bases from J, with 10 bases between. This CDR3 is built from 16 residues. CDR3 protein: CASSLGGSSSYNEQFF. The DNA for the CDR3 is TGTGCCAGCAGCTTAGGAGGATCTAGCTCCTACAATGAGCAGTTCTTC. The full variable domain, completed using reference TRBV7-2 and TRBJ2-1, is GAGVSQSPSNKVTEKGKDVELRCDPISGHTALYWYRQSLGQGLEFLIYFQGNSAPDKSGLPSDRFSAERTGGSVSTLTIQRTQQEDSAVYLCASSLGGSSSYNEQFFGPGTRLTVL.

The chain employs TRBV7-8 and TRBJ1-1, with D tentatively TRBD1 (5 bases). Germline CDR1 reads SGHVS; CDR2 reads FQNEAQ. V gave up 1 base and J gave up 2 bases, with 11 bases separating them. The CDR3 runs to 15 residues. CDR3 bases: TGTGCCAGCAGCTTAGAAGGGACCGCCAACACTGAAGCTTTCTTT. Protein product: CASSLEGTANTEAFF.

This clonotype was counted ten times or more. This chain connects TRBV2 to TRBJ2-1; 8 nucleotides match TRBD2. The junction had 0 bases not matched to a gene; V was cut back by 8 bases and J by 3 bases. The CDR3 runs 12 residues. Germline CDR1 reads SNHLY; CDR2 reads FYNNEI. The CDR3 region has the DNA TGTGCCAGCGGGACTAGCTACAATGAGCAGTTCTTC. Translated: CASGTSYNEQFF.

The sample holds a few counts of this clonotype. The chain employs TRBV28 and TRBJ1-5; D possibly corresponds to TRBD1 (6 bases). CDR3 length equals 16 residues. V dropped 2 bases and J dropped 7 bases, with 18 bases sitting between them. CDR1 is MDHEN and CDR2 is SYDVKM in the germline V gene. In DNA form, the CDR3 reads TGTGCCAGCAGTTTAAGCGCCACAGGGAATCGGCAGCCCCAGCATTTT. Translated, it gives CASSLSATGNRQPQHF.

The V gene is TRBV20-1, the J gene TRBJ2-1; 12 bases line up with TRBD2. In germline, CDR1 is DFQATT, CDR2 SNEGSKA (reference sequence). Trimming cost V 1 base and J 4 bases; bases outside gene matches: 5. This CDR3 has 16 residues. The CDR3 DNA sequence: TGCAGTGCTAGAGCTTGGACTAGCGGGGATTACAATGAGCAGTTCTTC. This encodes CSARAWTSGDYNEQFF.

This chain connects TRBV6-2 or TRBV6-3 to TRBJ2-1; D is ambiguous. The CDR3 extends over 12 amino acids. Germline lookup yields CDR1 MNHEY and CDR2 SVGEGT. V dropped 1 base and J dropped 7 bases, with 5 bases sitting between them. CDR3 coding DNA: TGTGCCAGCAGTTACTTATTGAATGAGCAGTTCTTC. Its protein product is CASSYLLNEQFF.

The rearrangement uses TRBV20-1 and TRBJ2-3; D remains ambiguous. CDR1 and CDR2 from the germline V gene are DFQATT and SNEGSKA (reference sequence). Trimming took off 0 bases at V and 2 bases at J, with 12 bases between the two ends. The CDR3 totals 15 residues. The CDR3 bases are TGCAGTGCTAGAGAATTTCCTCCAAACACAGATACGCAGTATTTT. Translation gives CSAREFPPNTDTQYF.

The chain combines TRBV5-1 with TRBJ2-7; D is perhaps TRBD2 (6 bases). The CDR3 is 16 amino acids. Germline lookup yields CDR1 SGHRS and CDR2 YFSETQ. V was shortened by 5 bases and J by 0 bases, with 18 bases between the two germline ends. This chain's CDR3 is CASRRGIAVTSYEQYF. In DNA form, the CDR3 reads TGCGCCAGCAGGCGGGGAATAGCGGTCACCTCCTACGAGCAGTACTTC.